The clone carrying this T cell receptor beta chain was counted between two and nine times. This specimen comes from a study of blood T cells in healthy people across ages. From germline, CDR1 is SGHTA and CDR2 FQGNSA. This CDR3 has 16 amino acids. V lost 5 bases to trimming and J lost 6 bases; unmatched junction nucleotides: 10. The second PCR ran about 6 to 11 cycles with a sample-barcoded 5' primer and J-beta primers. Each cDNA molecule was tagged by a template-switch adaptor that had 12 random nucleotides. TCRdb analysed the 5' RACE reads with MiXCR anew, one entry per CDR3 protein. The sample carries approximately 1,100,000 distinct CDR3 sequences, 35% to 55% recorded once.

Sequencing was carried out using blood. The receptor's source is a woman aged 55-75 years in good health. V usage is TRBV7-2 and J usage is TRBJ2-5, with 12 nucleotides matching TRBD1. Here the CDR3 DNA reads TGTGCCAGCAGCCCCGTGGGACAGGGGGCTGGTAAGACCCAGTACTTC. Residues: CASSPVGQGAGKTQYF.